The clone carrying this T cell receptor beta chain was counted only a few times. With V trimmed by 3 bases and J by 3 bases, 11 bases remained unmatched. CDR1 and CDR2 from the germline V gene are SGDLS and YYNGEE. The CDR3 loop spans 16 amino acids. Each CDR3 protein is one row after TCRdb ran MiXCR on the RT-PCR reads. The sample has about 680,000 distinct CDR3 sequences; approximately 15% are singletons. The receptor was isolated from a female donor in good health, serving as a healthy control. The chain carries TRBV9 and TRBJ2-7; TRBD1 aligns across 8 bases. Sequenced input: memory CD4+ T cells from blood. CDR3 sequence (DNA): TGTGCCAGCAGCGCCATGACAGGGGCCCATAGCTACGAGCAGTACTTC. Protein product: CASSAMTGAHSYEQYF.